There are many counts of the clone carrying this TCR beta chain. A clone one base away is much larger, so this may be a read error. The sample originates from a study of T cells in Graves' hyperthyroidism and ophthalmopathy. CDR3 size: 13 residues. Exclusions: uncontrolled infection, other autoimmune disease, pregnancy, lactation. TCR beta CDR3 region amplification was performed from RNA transcripts. With the HTBI primer set, the TCR CDR3 went through a first round of RT-PCR. TCRdb fed the multiplex PCR reads into MiXCR, producing one record per CDR3 protein. The table lists fewer than 350,000 distinct CDR3 sequences, roughly a fifth of them singletons.

The TCR originated in a woman aged 50 to 60 with Graves' hyperthyroidism. The material sequenced was blood. The chain combines TRBV12-3 or TRBV12-4 with TRBJ2-5; D not certain. The CDR3 bases are TGTGCCAGCATGGGCAGTCAACGAGAGGCCCAGTACTTC. Amino acid sequence: CASMGSQREAQYF.